The 27 T cell receptor beta chains listed next were all sequenced from one sample in a study of blood T cell repertoires in COVID-19. Some clones are missing from TCRdb's copy, which holds only in-frame ones; the method was immunoSEQ multiplex PCR. The sample lists under 200,000 clones, more than 65% occurring once. Sequenced: peripheral blood. The receptors stem from a woman in her sixties with COVID-19, enrolled during active disease.

The J gene is TRBJ2-7, the V gene TRBV6-4; D may be TRBD2 (5 bases). Deletions cut 3 bases from V and 0 bases from J, with 21 bases between. Germline V gene sequence: CDR1 MRHNA, CDR2 SNTAGT. This CDR3 is 18 amino acids long. For the CDR3, the DNA is TGTGCCAGCAGTGATTCACACGAGCGGACTCAGAGCTCCTACGAGCAGTACGTC. Its translation: CASSDSHERTQSSYEQYV.

This chain connects TRBV25-1 to TRBJ2-3; 7 bases agree with TRBD2. The CDR3 has 15 residues. With 4 bases clipped from V and 4 bases from J, the junction kept 8 bases outside the gene matches. Germline CDR1 MGHDK, CDR2 SYGVNS. CDR3 in amino acids: CASSASGIGSDTQYF. The CDR3 DNA reads TGTGCCAGCAGTGCCAGCGGGATAGGGTCAGATACGCAGTATTTT.

This clone was recorded a few times. This chain joins TRBV30 and TRBJ2-2; 7 bases fit TRBD1. Germline CDR1 is GTSNPN and CDR2 is SVGIG (reference sequence). The CDR3 is 15 amino acids. The junction had 7 bases not matched to a gene; V was cut back by 4 bases and J by 2 bases. CDR3 coding DNA: TGTGCCTGGAATCCAGACAGGGCAAACACCGGGGAGCTGTTTTTT. The encoded protein is CAWNPDRANTGELFF.

This chain connects TRBV15 to TRBJ1-5; TRBD1 agrees at 11 bases. Germline CDR1 LNHNV, CDR2 YYDKDF (reference sequence). Trimming took 1 base from V and 7 from J; bases not matched to a gene: 3. The CDR3 has 15 amino acids. Written as DNA, the CDR3 is TGTGCCACCAGCAGAGGGGACAGGGGGGAGCAGCCCCAGCATTTT. This sequence encodes CATSRGDRGEQPQHF.

V usage is TRBV7-6 and J usage is TRBJ2-1; D is uncertain. This CDR3 is 18 amino acids long. Looked up from germline, CDR1 is SGHVS and CDR2 is FNYEAQ. Trimming took 5 bases from V and 0 from J, leaving 20 bases between them. The CDR3 sequence: CASSPRSQSKSSYNEQFF. The CDR3 bases are TGTGCCAGCAGCCCCAGATCTCAAAGTAAAAGCTCCTACAATGAGCAGTTCTTC.

V and J are TRBV15 and TRBJ1-5; D might be TRBD1 (5 bases). Per the germline V gene, CDR1 is LNHNV and CDR2 is YYDKDF (reference sequence). V lost 4 bases, J lost 1 base, and 8 bases lay in between. This CDR3 is built from 14 residues. For the CDR3, the DNA is TGTGCCACCAGCAAGGGGTTAAGCAATCAGCCCCAGCATTTT. Translating gives CATSKGLSNQPQHF.

This chain links TRBV28 with TRBJ1-5; TRBD1 might be the D (6 bases). Germline CDR1 and CDR2: MDHEN and SYDVKM. V was clipped by 3 bases and J by 4 bases, with 22 bases between them. The CDR3 contains 18 residues. The DNA of the CDR3 is TGTGCCAGCAGTTTCCCCAGGGGCCAACGGGGAGAAAATCAGCCCCAGCATTTT. Protein product: CASSFPRGQRGENQPQHF.

A single count supports this clone. CDR3 loop: CASSGRQGSNSPLHF. The CDR3 nucleotides read TGTGCCAGCAGCGGCCGACAGGGGTCCAATTCACCCCTCCACTTT. This chain uses TRBV2 with TRBJ1-6; 8 bases fit TRBD1. V was clipped by 6 bases and J by 7 bases; unmatched bases: 8. CDR1 and CDR2 from the germline V gene are SNHLY and FYNNEI. The length of the CDR3 is 15 residues.

J is TRBJ2-1 and V is TRBV13, with TRBD2 identical over 9 bases. Germline CDR1 PRHDT, CDR2 FYEKMQ (reference sequence). This CDR3 spans 17 amino acids. The junction had 13 bases not matched to a gene; V was cut back by 5 bases and J by 5 bases. CDR3: CASSINLGGGADNEQFF. The CDR3 DNA is TGTGCCAGCAGCATTAACCTCGGCGGGGGGGCGGACAATGAGCAGTTCTTC.

V and J are TRBV4-2 and TRBJ2-1; the match to TRBD2 covers 10 bases. This CDR3 is built from 18 residues. V lost 4 bases, J lost 8 bases, and 17 bases stayed unmatched. Germline CDR1 reads LGHNA; CDR2 reads YNFKEQ. CDR3 loop: CASSLSPGTSGIPHEQFF. DNA of the CDR3: TGTGCCAGCAGCCTCTCCCCTGGAACTAGCGGGATCCCCCATGAGCAGTTCTTC.

V is TRBV28 and J is TRBJ2-2; 7 nucleotides match TRBD2. CDR3 length equals 14 residues. The V gene's germline CDR1 is MDHEN and CDR2 SYDVKM. Trimming at V came to 8 bases and at J to 0 bases, leaving 3 bases not matched to a gene. CDR3 region: CASWGGTNTGELFF. Here the CDR3 DNA reads TGTGCCAGCTGGGGGGGAACGAACACCGGGGAGCTGTTTTTT.

This chain connects TRBV14 to TRBJ2-5; 9 nucleotides match TRBD2. Unmatched junction bases numbered 9, after V lost 2 bases and J lost 5 bases. The CDR3 contains 16 residues. The germline gives CDR1 SGHDN, CDR2 FVKESK. DNA of the CDR3: TGTGCCAGCAGCCAACTCGGGCGGGGGGGCTTGGAGACCCAGTACTTC. Protein sequence: CASSQLGRGGLETQYF.

The chain is built from TRBV28 and TRBJ1-2; 7 positions match TRBD1. Per germline, CDR1 MDHEN and CDR2 SYDVKM. The CDR3 length is 15 residues. V gave up 7 bases and J gave up 1 base; unmatched junction bases: 9. In nucleotides, the CDR3 is TGTGCCAGCACCCACCTCAGGGGGGTTAACTATGGCTACACCTTC. Translated, it gives CASTHLRGVNYGYTF.

The chain links TRBV9 to TRBJ2-2, with TRBD1 identical over 7 bases. The CDR3 runs to 15 residues. The V gene end was trimmed by 3 bases and the J gene end by 5 bases; junction bases not matched to a gene: 7. CDR1 is SGDLS, CDR2 YYNGEE, per germline. The CDR3 coding sequence is TGTGCCAGCAGCGCAACCGGGACAGTGACCGGGGAGCTGTTTTTT. Its translation is CASSATGTVTGELFF.

The chain links TRBV2 to TRBJ1-1; D not resolved. The CDR3 totals 11 residues. Per the germline V gene, CDR1 is SNHLY and CDR2 is FYNNEI. The V gene lost 5 bases and the J gene lost 5 bases, with 6 bases spanning the gap. Written as DNA, the CDR3 is TGTGCCAGCAGTCTTTTTACTGAAGCTTTCTTT. It is translated as CASSLFTEAFF.

The genes are TRBV10-3 and TRBJ2-3, with 7 bases that match TRBD2. Unmatched junction bases numbered 1, after V lost 2 bases and J lost 2 bases. This CDR3 contains 14 residues. Germline V lookup: CDR1 ENHRY, CDR2 SYGVKD. This CDR3 is CAISERDYTDTQYF. CDR3 DNA: TGTGCCATCAGTGAGCGGGACTACACAGATACGCAGTATTTT.

This clone was picked up a small number of times. The gene calls are TRBV28 and TRBJ1-5; 7 nucleotides line up with TRBD1. V shed 6 bases, J shed 3 bases, and the junction held 8 bases outside the gene matches. This CDR3 is 15 amino acids long. Germline V gene sequence: CDR1 MDHEN, CDR2 SYDVKM. The CDR3 loop reads CASRGNRGPNQPQHF. DNA for the CDR3: TGTGCCAGCAGAGGAAACAGGGGACCCAATCAGCCCCAGCATTTT.

The V call is TRBV19, the J call TRBJ1-1; TRBD1 aligns across 7 bases. This CDR3 has 13 amino acids. Per germline, CDR1 LNHDA and CDR2 SQIVND (reference sequence). Unmatched junction bases numbered 7, after V lost 6 bases and J lost 6 bases. For the CDR3, the DNA is TGTGCCAGTAGACCGACAGGGCCACCTGAAGCTTTCTTT. Translation gives CASRPTGPPEAFF.

The rearrangement links TRBV20-1 to TRBJ2-2; 7 nucleotides align to TRBD1. CDR3 length equals 15 residues. Germline V gene sequence: CDR1 DFQATT, CDR2 SNEGSKA (reference sequence). V gave up 3 bases and J gave up 7 bases; unmatched junction bases: 11. The CDR3: CSASMRGQEYGELFF. In DNA, the CDR3 is TGCAGTGCTAGTATGAGGGGGCAGGAGTACGGGGAGCTGTTTTTT.

V gene TRBV9 combines with J gene TRBJ1-2; D not certain. The CDR3 is 12 residues long. Trimming removed 3 bases from V and 4 bases from J, with 7 bases in between. Germline CDR1 SGDLS, CDR2 YYNGEE. CDR3 coding DNA: TGTGCCAGCAGCGCGGAGGGCTATGGCTACACCTTC. Encoded protein: CASSAEGYGYTF.

There are a few counts of this clone. The chain is built from TRBV6-5 and TRBJ2-7, with 7 bases lining up with TRBD1. Trimming took 4 bases from V and 1 from J; bases not matched to a gene: 7. CDR1 and CDR2 (germline): MNHEY, SVGAGI. This CDR3 region has 15 residues. This chain's CDR3 is CASSFGDRTSYEQYF. CDR3 coding DNA: TGTGCCAGCAGTTTTGGGGACAGAACGTCCTACGAGCAGTACTTC.

The chain has TRBV6-2 or TRBV6-3 and TRBJ2-7; maybe TRBD1 (5 bases). The V gene's germline CDR1 is MNHEY and CDR2 SVGEGT. The V and J ends lost 2 bases and 1 base respectively, with 12 bases between them. The CDR3 is made up of 15 amino acids. CDR3 in amino acids: CASSYGRQPSYEQYV. CDR3 nucleotide sequence: TGTGCCAGCAGTTACGGCCGACAGCCATCCTACGAGCAGTACGTC.

The chain joins TRBV10-3 to TRBJ2-1, with D perhaps matching TRBD2 (7 bases). Germline V lookup: CDR1 ENHRY, CDR2 SYGVKD. This CDR3 spans 13 amino acids. V was shortened by 0 bases and J by 9 bases, with 9 bases between the two germline ends. The CDR3 region is CAISESGGAEQFF. CDR3 bases: TGTGCCATCAGTGAGTCAGGGGGGGCTGAGCAGTTCTTC.

This sequence joins TRBV9 and TRBJ2-1, with 11 bases matching TRBD2. The germline gives CDR1 SGDLS, CDR2 YYNGEE. Trimming at V came to 0 bases and at J to 7 bases, leaving 3 bases not matched to a gene. There are 15 residues in the CDR3. For the CDR3, the DNA is TGTGCCAGCAGCGTAGTAACTAGCGGGAGAAATGAGCAGTTCTTC. Translating it yields CASSVVTSGRNEQFF.

This chain uses TRBV6-5 with TRBJ1-5; D is perhaps TRBD1 (5 bases). V lost 8 bases and J lost 12, with 20 bases in between. This CDR3 has 13 residues. Per germline, CDR1 MNHEY and CDR2 SVGAGI. The CDR3 bases are TGTGCCAGCGGGTTACATGGGGGAGGTTTCCAGCATTTT. Its protein product is CASGLHGGGFQHF.

The chain carries TRBV19 and TRBJ1-1; maybe TRBD1 (5 bases). The CDR3 loop spans 13 amino acids. Germline CDR1 reads LNHDA; CDR2 reads SQIVND (reference sequence). V was trimmed by 5 bases and J by 5 bases, leaving 12 bases between them. The CDR3 here is CASSVGAWTEAFF. The CDR3 DNA follows: TGTGCCAGTAGTGTAGGGGCTTGGACTGAAGCTTTCTTT.

This chain joins TRBV28 and TRBJ1-1, with no clear D. V was cut by 5 bases and J by 3 bases, with 7 bases left in between. The CDR3 loop spans 12 amino acids. Germline V CDR1 and CDR2: MDHEN, SYDVKM. In nucleotides, the CDR3 is TGTGCCAGCAGTGCCGAGGACACTGAAGCTTTCTTT. Translation: CASSAEDTEAFF.